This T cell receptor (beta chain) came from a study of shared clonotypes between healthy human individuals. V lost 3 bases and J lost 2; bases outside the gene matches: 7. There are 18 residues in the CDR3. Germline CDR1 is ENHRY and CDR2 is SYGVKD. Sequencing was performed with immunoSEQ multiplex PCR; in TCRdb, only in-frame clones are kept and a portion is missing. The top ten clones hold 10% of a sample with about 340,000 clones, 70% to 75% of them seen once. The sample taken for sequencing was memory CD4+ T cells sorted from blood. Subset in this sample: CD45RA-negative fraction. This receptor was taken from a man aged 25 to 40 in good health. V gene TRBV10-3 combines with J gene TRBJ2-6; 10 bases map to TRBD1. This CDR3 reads CAISDRQGAGAGANVLTF. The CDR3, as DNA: TGTGCCATCAGTGACCGACAGGGGGCGGGAGCTGGGGCCAACGTCCTGACTTTC.